The 29 T cell receptor beta chains below were found in one sample sequenced in a study of blood T cells in healthy people across ages (dated by TCRdb to 2013 to 2016). The library came from 5' RACE. These reads were obtained on an Illumina HiSeq 2500. A second roughly 6 to 11 cycle PCR used a sample-barcoded 5' primer and a J-beta primer mix. TCRdb's own reprocessing of the public reads used fastp at Q25 and MiXCR and kept productive beta chains. Merged by CDR3 protein, the rows form single entries marked with the most common genes and DNA. This sample gives under 800,000 distinct CDR3 sequences in total; roughly 41% of them show up just once. The top ten clones comprise 20% to 25% of the sample. The sample was blood. These TCRs come from a woman aged 60-75 years in good health.

As concerns this clonotype: Possible read error: a much larger clone is one base away. This chain joins TRBV29-1 and TRBJ1-2, with TRBD1 as a possible D gene (6 bases). Germline CDR1 is SQVTM and CDR2 is ANQGSEA. Trimming stripped 4 bases from V and 2 bases from J, with 14 bases between. The CDR3 runs to 14 residues. The CDR3 reads CSVGGEQGNYGYTF. Written as DNA, the CDR3 is TGCAGCGTTGGAGGAGAACAGGGAAACTATGGCTACACCTTC.

This clonotype was seen a few times. The chain carries TRBV29-1 and TRBJ2-7; possibly TRBD1 for D (6 bases). Germline-derived CDR1 and CDR2 are SQVTM and ANQGSEA. The germline V and J ends were trimmed by 6 bases and 2 bases, with 14 bases remaining between them. The CDR3 is 13 amino acids. This CDR3 is CSVLGQTTYEQYF. For the CDR3, the DNA is TGCAGCGTCCTCGGACAGACAACCTACGAGCAGTACTTC.

The rearrangement links TRBV18 to TRBJ2-4; D call uncertain. The J call is uncertain, as TRBJ2-7 better fits the DNA end. CDR1 is KGHSH, CDR2 LQKENI, per germline. The length of the CDR3 is 13 residues. Here the CDR3 reads CASSPPYLYEQYF. The DNA of the CDR3 is TGTGCCAGCTCACCCCCGTACCTCTACGAGCAGTACTTC.

The V gene is TRBV19, the J gene TRBJ2-1; D gene unclear. This CDR3 region has 17 residues. Trimming shortened V by 5 bases and J by 2 bases, and 19 bases separated the two germline ends. Germline V CDR1 and CDR2: LNHDA, SQIVND (reference sequence). CDR3 protein: CASSPLEGFLPYNEQFF. For the CDR3, the DNA is TGTGCCAGTAGTCCATTAGAAGGGTTCTTACCCTACAATGAGCAGTTCTTC.

This chain uses TRBV6-2 or TRBV6-3 with TRBJ1-5; weak D call: TRBD1 (6 bases). This CDR3 has 13 residues. The germline V gene has CDR1 MNHEY and CDR2 SVGEGT. Trimming took off 4 bases at V and 8 bases at J, with 12 bases between the two ends. The CDR3 bases are TGTGCCAGCAGTTCACCCCCAGGGGAGCCCCAGCATTTT. It encodes CASSSPPGEPQHF.

Concerning this clonotype: A clone one base away is much larger, so this may be a read error. The chain has TRBV28 and TRBJ2-3; D is undetermined. The CDR3 is 13 amino acids. The germline V gene has CDR1 MDHEN and CDR2 SYDVKM. DNA for the CDR3: TGTGCCAGCAGTCCACAAGCCACAGATACGCTGTATTTT. Amino acids: CASSPQATDTLYF.

Of note for this clonotype: Since a much larger clone is just one base distant, this may be a read error. The V call is TRBV20-1, the J call TRBJ2-7; 8 positions agree with TRBD2. The junction had 11 bases not matched to a gene; V was cut back by 1 base and J by 12 bases. Per the germline V gene, CDR1 is DFQATT and CDR2 is SNEGSKA (reference sequence). The CDR3 covers 13 residues. CDR3 bases: TGCAGTGCTAGAGTCTCGGGAGGGGAGACCCCGTACTTC. This sequence encodes CSARVSGGETPYF.

This clonotype came up a few times. CDR3 amino acids: CSASNSRETQYF. CDR3 nucleotide sequence: TGCAGTGCTAGTAACTCTCGAGAGACCCAGTACTTC. This rearrangement joins TRBV20-1 to TRBJ2-5; D is undetermined. Germline V gene data show CDR1 as DFQATT and CDR2 as SNEGSKA (reference sequence). V lost 3 bases to trimming and J lost 4 bases, with 9 bases between them. The CDR3 has 12 residues.

The genes are TRBV7-9 and TRBJ2-3; 9 bases match TRBD2. Germline lookup yields CDR1 SEHNR and CDR2 FQNEAQ (reference sequence). This CDR3 is built from 18 residues. V was pared by 1 base and J by 3 bases, with 11 bases of the junction left unmatched. The CDR3 nucleotides read TGTGCCAGCAGCTTAGGTATAGCGGGGGAAGGAAAAACAGATACGCAGTATTTT. Its translation is CASSLGIAGEGKTDTQYF.

The chain employs TRBV3-1 and TRBJ2-3, with TRBD2 identical over 9 bases. Unmatched junction bases numbered 9, after V lost 5 bases and J lost 3 bases. The V gene's germline CDR1 is LGHDT and CDR2 YNNKEL (reference sequence). This CDR3 is 16 amino acids long. The CDR3 nucleotides read TGTGCCAGCAGCTTCATAGCGGGAGATAGTACAGATACGCAGTATTTT. It translates to CASSFIAGDSTDTQYF.

V usage is TRBV12-3 or TRBV12-4 and J usage is TRBJ1-6; 7 nucleotides match TRBD1. This CDR3 has 20 residues. Unmatched junction bases numbered 18, after V lost 0 bases and J lost 7 bases. The CDR3 DNA reads as TGTGCCAGCAGTTTAGCGCTAGGGGTCGGACTGGGACAGCAAAATTCACCCCTCCACTTT. This gives the protein CASSLALGVGLGQQNSPLHF.

The chain employs TRBV5-1 and TRBJ2-1, with a tentative D call TRBD2 (7 bases). The DNA end lines up better with TRBJ2-7; the J call may be wrong. Germline CDR1 reads SGHRS; CDR2 reads YFSETQ. The CDR3 runs to 19 residues. CDR3 bases: TGCGCCAGCAGCTTGTACCGACCTCCCCCGGGGGGCAACTACAATGAGCAGTACTTC. Translating it yields CASSLYRPPPGGNYNEQYF.

J is TRBJ2-7 and V is TRBV5-1, with D possibly TRBD1 on 6 matching bases. Germline CDR1 reads SGHRS; CDR2 reads YFSETQ. CDR3 length: 13 residues. The ends were cut back, 4 bases at V and 5 bases at J, with 13 bases in the middle. In nucleotides, the CDR3 is TGCGCCAGCAGCAGGCCAGGGGAGCACGAGCAGTACTTC. Its protein is CASSRPGEHEQYF.

The chain has TRBV7-3 and TRBJ2-3; D is possibly TRBD2 (6 bases). Germline CDR1 is SGHTA and CDR2 is FQGTGA. The CDR3 totals 17 residues. V was clipped by 5 bases and J by 6 bases, with 24 bases between them. The CDR3 DNA reads TGTGCCAGCAGCCGGGGACTCCTCGGATCCTCTCCGGATACGCAGTATTTT. This encodes CASSRGLLGSSPDTQYF.

This clonotype was seen once. This could be a read error, since a much larger clone is one nucleotide away. As the CDR3 is not closed by the conserved phenylalanine or tryptophan, this likely results from a read error. The V gene is TRBV19, the J gene TRBJ1-2; 8 bases agree with TRBD1. CDR3 length: 15 residues. V lost 0 bases to trimming and J lost 7 bases; unmatched junction nucleotides: 7. Per the germline V gene, CDR1 is LNHDA and CDR2 is SQIVND (reference sequence). CDR3 in DNA: TGTGCCAGTAGTATAGATCCGGGACAGGCTGGTGGCTACACCGTC. Translated, it gives CASSIDPGQAGGYTV.

This chain joins TRBV20-1 and TRBJ1-1, with TRBD1 identical over 10 bases. The CDR3 runs 14 residues. Germline V gives CDR1 DFQATT, CDR2 SNEGSKA (reference sequence). Losses at the gene ends were 7 bases for V and 4 bases for J; bases not matched to a gene: 9. CDR3 sequence reads: CSVSRDRGTTEAFF. The CDR3 DNA reads TGCAGTGTCTCTCGGGACAGGGGTACCACTGAAGCTTTCTTT.

This sequence joins TRBV9 and TRBJ2-3, with 8 bases matching TRBD1. The J segment lost 6 bases and the V segment lost 0 bases, leaving 15 bases of the junction unmatched. Germline CDR1 SGDLS, CDR2 YYNGEE. The CDR3 length is 18 residues. For the CDR3, the DNA is TGTGCCAGCAGCGTAGAATCTGGGCAGGGGGCCTTTGAGGATACGCAGTATTTT. Translated, it gives CASSVESGQGAFEDTQYF.

With regard to this clonotype: Its ends do not fully match the called genes, so a read error is possible. The rearrangement links TRBV6-5 to TRBJ2-5, with 7 positions matching TRBD1. With the DNA end fitting TRBJ2-7 better, the J assignment may be wrong. CDR1 and CDR2 (germline): MNHEY, SVGAGI. The CDR3 spans 17 residues. The CDR3 region has the DNA TGTACCAGCAGTTACGTAAGAACCGGGACAGAAGAGTACGAGCAGTACTTC. Translation: CTSSYVRTGTEEYEQYF.

This clonotype was detected only a few times. CDR3: CASRQDPLDEQFF. The CDR3 DNA is TGTGCCAGCAGACAGGACCCTTTAGACGAGCAGTTCTTC. The rearrangement joins TRBV12-3 or TRBV12-4 to TRBJ2-1, with D perhaps matching TRBD1 (5 bases). The CDR3 consists of 13 residues. V lost 6 bases and J lost 10, with 16 bases in between.

This rearrangement joins TRBV7-3 to TRBJ2-1; maybe TRBD1 (8 bases). The CDR3 runs to 15 residues. V was cut by 4 bases and J by 4 bases, with 14 bases left in between. Germline CDR1 reads SGHTA; CDR2 reads FQGTGA. CDR3 region: CASSSTGEGYNEQFF. CDR3 sequence (DNA): TGTGCCAGCAGCTCGACAGGGGAGGGGTACAATGAGCAGTTCTTC.

The genes are TRBV29-1 and TRBJ1-2; 9 bases are a match to TRBD1. CDR3 length equals 17 residues. Germline assignment: CDR1 SQVTM and CDR2 ANQGSEA. The V segment lost 5 bases and the J segment 7 bases; nucleotides outside the gene matches: 20. In DNA, the CDR3 is TGCAGCGTTTCTCCACCGATGGGGACAGGGCTCCCCTGTGGCTACACCTTC. It encodes CSVSPPMGTGLPCGYTF.

V gene TRBV20-1 combines with J gene TRBJ2-7; D ambiguous. TRBJ2-5 matches the DNA end more closely, so the J call is doubtful. This CDR3 spans 13 amino acids. In germline, CDR1 is DFQATT, CDR2 SNEGSKA (reference sequence). The CDR3 loop is CSARVKVRETQYF. The CDR3 nucleotides read TGCAGTGCTAGAGTTAAGGTCAGAGAGACCCAGTACTTC.

CDR3 coding DNA: TGTGCCAGCAGCGAGGGACAAGCTCAAGAGACCCAGTACTTC. Translating it yields CASSEGQAQETQYF. This chain connects TRBV7-3 to TRBJ2-5; a possible D gene is TRBD1 (6 bases). Germline V gives CDR1 SGHTA, CDR2 FQGTGA. The CDR3 consists of 14 residues. V was trimmed by 5 bases and J by 2 bases, leaving 12 bases between them.

The rearrangement uses TRBV12-3 or TRBV12-4 and TRBJ1-4; tentative D call: TRBD1 (5 bases). CDR3 length: 16 residues. V lost 6 bases and J lost 5, with 19 bases in between. The CDR3, as DNA: TGTGCCAGCAGCGAACCGACGACAGCGTTAAATGAAAAACTGTTTTTT. Amino acids: CASSEPTTALNEKLFF.

The chain links TRBV5-1 to TRBJ2-5, with D perhaps TRBD2 (6 bases). Germline V CDR1 and CDR2: SGHRS, YFSETQ. The V end was cut by 3 bases, the J end by 0 bases, with 18 bases between. The length of the CDR3 is 17 residues. The CDR3 loop reads CASSSGLTAQYQETQYF. In DNA, the CDR3 is TGCGCCAGCAGCTCGGGACTTACAGCCCAGTACCAAGAGACCCAGTACTTC.

V gene TRBV5-1 combines with J gene TRBJ2-1, with 8 nucleotides matching TRBD1. Unmatched junction bases numbered 5, after V lost 4 bases and J lost 5 bases. Germline V gene lookup returns CDR1 SGHRS and CDR2 YFSETQ. This CDR3 is 14 amino acids long. CDR3 nucleotide sequence: TGCGCCAGCAGCATGGGACAGGTCCACAATGAGCAGTTCTTC. Protein product: CASSMGQVHNEQFF.

There are a few counts of this clonotype. The chain carries TRBV7-6 and TRBJ2-5; 16 bases align to TRBD2. Germline CDR1 reads SGHVS; CDR2 reads FNYEAQ. The CDR3 sequence is 16 residues long. The ends lost 6 bases at V and 5 bases at J; junction bases unmatched: 6. CDR3 residues: CASRPGLAGGGETQYF. The CDR3 region has the DNA TGTGCCAGCAGACCGGGACTAGCGGGAGGGGGGGAGACCCAGTACTTC.

The chain couples TRBV20-1 to TRBJ2-3; D may correspond to TRBD1 or TRBD2 (5 bases each). V lost 4 bases, J lost 1 base, and 12 bases lay in between. From germline, CDR1 is DFQATT and CDR2 SNEGSKA (reference sequence). The CDR3 runs to 14 residues. In DNA, the CDR3 is TGCAGTGCTAAGAGGGGCCCAGGCACAGATACGCAGTATTTT. Translated, it gives CSAKRGPGTDTQYF.

The V gene is TRBV5-1, the J gene TRBJ1-1, with 8 bases identical to TRBD1. Germline loops: CDR1 SGHRS, CDR2 YFSETQ. J lost 2 bases, V lost 2 bases, and 8 bases had no gene match. The CDR3 extends over 16 amino acids. The DNA of the CDR3 is TGCGCCAGCAGCTTTCCTCTAGGACAGGGAAACACTGAAGCTTTCTTT. Residues: CASSFPLGQGNTEAFF.